This T cell receptor (beta chain) originates from a study of OX40 agonist ivuxolimab in advanced cancers. Turning to the study itself: The drug used for patients, ivuxolimab, was an agonistic anti-OX40 (CD134) antibody. Recorded diagnoses for dose-escalation patients were hepatocellular carcinoma, melanoma, renal cell or head and neck cancer.

Comments on this clone: Antigen unknown.

Assay used: immunoSEQ multiplex PCR; TCRdb lists only in-frame clones, some missing. The data contain approximately 11,000 clones, 75% to 80% of them seen just once; the ten biggest clones take up more than 25%. There are 13 residues in the CDR3. CDR1 is SGHNT, CDR2 YENEEA, per germline. Trimming removed 1 base at V and 0 bases at J, with 4 bases between. The study, taken as a whole, reports: Certain nonresponders likewise exhibited a low normalized T-cell clonal expansion. Undetermined was the antigen specificity of the expanded peripheral T cells.

This chain links TRBV11-3 with TRBJ2-7; D call uncertain. The receptor was isolated from an adult with an advanced solid tumor such as melanoma, head and neck, liver or kidney cancer. Source: CD4+ or CD8+ T cells sorted from blood, taken in a trial of the OX40 agonist ivuxolimab. In nucleotides, the CDR3 is TGTGCCAGCAGCTTAGGATCCTCCTACGAGCAGTACTTC. It is translated as CASSLGSSYEQYF.